The 5 T cell receptor beta chains reported below all come from one sample, sequenced in a study of cytomegalovirus exposure and HLA in healthy donors. Researchers ran the PCR with 60 Vbeta and 13 Jbeta primers. Measured with immunoSEQ multiplex PCR; TCRdb has only the in-frame clones, and not every one. The data hold 130,000 or so clones, with 76% observed a single time. What was sequenced was PBMCs. Receptors were obtained from a man aged 35 to 55 in good health and CMV-seronegative.

The chain is built from TRBV28 and TRBJ1-2, with D uncertain. The V end was cut by 4 bases, the J end by 7 bases, with 13 bases between. The CDR3 is made up of 13 amino acids. Germline values: CDR1 MDHEN, CDR2 SYDVKM. The CDR3 is CASSSPAGGGYTF. CDR3 DNA sequence: TGTGCCAGCAGTTCCCCGGCAGGAGGTGGCTACACCTTC.

The chain joins TRBV5-4 to TRBJ2-1, with 10 positions matching TRBD2. Trimming removed 6 bases from V and 8 bases from J; junction bases left unmatched: 8. This CDR3 comprises 14 residues. Germline CDR1 SGHNT, CDR2 YYREEE (reference sequence). CDR3 amino acids: CASNLGLADDEQFF. The CDR3 nucleotides are TGTGCCAGCAACTTAGGACTAGCGGATGATGAGCAGTTCTTC.

The CDR3 sequence: CASSYGQGVQYF. The DNA for the CDR3 is TGTGCCAGCAGTTACGGACAGGGAGTGCAGTATTTT. The chain joins TRBV6-5 to TRBJ2-3, with TRBD1 matching 8 bases. Unmatched junction bases numbered 3, after V lost 2 bases and J lost 11 bases. Germline values: CDR1 MNHEY, CDR2 SVGAGI. This CDR3 is built from 12 residues.

This clone was found once. V and J are TRBV2 and TRBJ1-5; TRBD1 aligns across 7 bases. The CDR3 runs to 16 residues. Germline CDR1 SNHLY, CDR2 FYNNEI. Trimming at V came to 6 bases and at J to 2 bases, leaving 10 bases not matched to a gene. DNA of the CDR3: TGTGCCAGCAGCCGACAGGGATATCGAGGCAATCAGCCCCAGCATTTT. This gives the protein CASSRQGYRGNQPQHF. Variable domain in full (rest from reference TRBV2 and TRBJ1-5): EPEVTQTPSHQVTQMGQEVILRCVPISNHLYFYWYRQILGQKVEFLVSFYNNEISEKSEIFDDQFSVERPDGSNFTLKIRSTKLEDSAMYFCASSRQGYRGNQPQHFGDGTRLSIL.

V gene TRBV30 combines with J gene TRBJ1-1; D is ambiguous. This CDR3 has 14 residues. V lost 4 bases and J 5 bases, leaving 17 bases between the germline ends. From germline, CDR1 is GTSNPN and CDR2 SVGIG (reference sequence). CDR3 nucleotide sequence: TGTGCCTGGAACGCCTTAACGGGGAAAACTGAAGCTTTCTTT. Protein sequence: CAWNALTGKTEAFF.